The clone carrying this T cell receptor beta chain was observed a handful of times. The data originate from a study of T-cell memory formation after mild COVID-19. TCRdb processed the 5' RACE reads anew with MiXCR; each CDR3 protein has one entry. The sample contains approximately 290,000 distinct CDR3 sequences, about 16% of which appear only once. The length of the CDR3 is 15 residues. V lost 5 bases to trimming and J lost 5 bases; unmatched junction nucleotides: 5. The sample consisted of PBMCs or a T cell subset sorted from them (not recorded which). The chain recombines TRBV12-3 or TRBV12-4 with TRBJ2-1, with TRBD2 identical over 11 bases. The TCR comes from a man aged 18 to 30 who had mild COVID-19 (a few samples of this study predate the infection). Cell type and time point are not known. The CDR3 loop is CASSPSGGRNNEQFF. CDR3 DNA sequence: TGTGCCAGCAGTCCTAGCGGGGGGAGGAACAATGAGCAGTTCTTC.